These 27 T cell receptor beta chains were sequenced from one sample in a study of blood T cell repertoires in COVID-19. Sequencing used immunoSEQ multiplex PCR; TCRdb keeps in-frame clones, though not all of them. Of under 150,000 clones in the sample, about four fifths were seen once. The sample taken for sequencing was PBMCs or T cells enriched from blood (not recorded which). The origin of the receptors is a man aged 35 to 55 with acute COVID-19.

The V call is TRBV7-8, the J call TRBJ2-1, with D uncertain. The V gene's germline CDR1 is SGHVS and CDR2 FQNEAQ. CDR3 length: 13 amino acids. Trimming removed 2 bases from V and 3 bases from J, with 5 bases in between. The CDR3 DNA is TGTGCCAGCAGCTTACACAACTACAATGAGCAGTTCTTC. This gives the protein CASSLHNYNEQFF.

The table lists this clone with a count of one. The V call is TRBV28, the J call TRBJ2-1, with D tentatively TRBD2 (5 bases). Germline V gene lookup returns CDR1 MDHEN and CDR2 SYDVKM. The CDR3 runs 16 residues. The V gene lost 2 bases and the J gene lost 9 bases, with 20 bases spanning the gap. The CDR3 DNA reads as TGTGCCAGCAGTTTAGGGCGCGGGCCAAAATTCGTTGAGCAGTTCTTC. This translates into CASSLGRGPKFVEQFF. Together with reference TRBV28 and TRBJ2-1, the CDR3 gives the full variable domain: DVKVTQSSRYLVKRTGEKVFLECVQDMDHENMFWYRQDPGLGLRLIYFSYDVKMKEKGDIPEGYSVSREKKERFSLILESASTNQTSMYLCASSLGRGPKFVEQFFGPGTRLTVL.

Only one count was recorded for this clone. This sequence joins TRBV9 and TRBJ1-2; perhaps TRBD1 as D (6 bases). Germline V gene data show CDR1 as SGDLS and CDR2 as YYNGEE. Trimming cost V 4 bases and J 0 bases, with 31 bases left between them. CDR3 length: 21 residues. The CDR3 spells CASSSHPPPGQSFPSNYGYTF. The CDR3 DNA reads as TGTGCCAGCAGCTCCCACCCCCCCCCGGGACAATCTTTCCCATCTAACTATGGCTACACCTTC.

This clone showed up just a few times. The CDR3 loop is CASSPPNTGELFF. In DNA, the CDR3 is TGTGCCAGCAGCCCCCCAAACACCGGGGAGCTGTTTTTT. The V gene is TRBV5-4, the J gene TRBJ2-2, with no clear D. CDR1 is SGHNT and CDR2 is YYREEE in the germline V gene (reference sequence). Trimming cost V 4 bases and J 2 bases, with 6 bases left between them. The CDR3 runs 13 residues.

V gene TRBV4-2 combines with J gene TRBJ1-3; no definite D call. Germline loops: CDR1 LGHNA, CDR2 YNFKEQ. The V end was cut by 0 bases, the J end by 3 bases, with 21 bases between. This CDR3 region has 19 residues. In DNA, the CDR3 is TGTGCCAGCAGCCAAGAGGAAGGCCTAGACGGAGGGTTTGGAAACACCATATATTTT. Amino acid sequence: CASSQEEGLDGGFGNTIYF.

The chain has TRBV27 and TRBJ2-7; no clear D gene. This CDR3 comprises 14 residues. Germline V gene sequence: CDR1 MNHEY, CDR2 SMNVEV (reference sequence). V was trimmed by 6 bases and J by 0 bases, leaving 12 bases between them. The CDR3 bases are TGTGCCAGCAGCCGATCCCACAACTCCTACGAGCAGTACTTC. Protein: CASSRSHNSYEQYF.

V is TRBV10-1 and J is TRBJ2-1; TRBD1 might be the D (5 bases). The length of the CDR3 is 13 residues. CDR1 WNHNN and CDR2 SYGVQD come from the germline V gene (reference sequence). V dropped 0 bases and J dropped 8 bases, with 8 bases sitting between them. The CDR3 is CASSESDSDEQFF. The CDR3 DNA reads TGCGCCAGCAGTGAGTCCGACAGCGATGAGCAGTTCTTC.

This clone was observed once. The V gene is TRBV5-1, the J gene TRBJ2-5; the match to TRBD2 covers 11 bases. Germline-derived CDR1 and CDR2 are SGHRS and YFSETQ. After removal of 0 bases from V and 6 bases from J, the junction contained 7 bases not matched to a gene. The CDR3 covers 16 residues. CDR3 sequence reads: CASSLGIAGGPQTQYF. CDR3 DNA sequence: TGCGCCAGCAGCTTGGGTATAGCGGGGGGGCCGCAGACCCAGTACTTC.

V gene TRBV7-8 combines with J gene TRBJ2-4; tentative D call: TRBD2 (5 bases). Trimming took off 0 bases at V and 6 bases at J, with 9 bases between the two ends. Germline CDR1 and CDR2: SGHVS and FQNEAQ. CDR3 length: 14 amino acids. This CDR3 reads CASSLAGSRNIQYF. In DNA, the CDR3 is TGTGCCAGCAGCTTAGCGGGGAGTAGAAACATTCAGTACTTC. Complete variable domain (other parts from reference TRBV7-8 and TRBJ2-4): GAGVSQSPRYKVAKRGQDVALRCDPISGHVSLFWYQQALGQGPEFLTYFQNEAQLDKSGLPSDRFFAERPEGSVSTLKIQRTQQEDSAVYLCASSLAGSRNIQYFGAGTRLSVL.

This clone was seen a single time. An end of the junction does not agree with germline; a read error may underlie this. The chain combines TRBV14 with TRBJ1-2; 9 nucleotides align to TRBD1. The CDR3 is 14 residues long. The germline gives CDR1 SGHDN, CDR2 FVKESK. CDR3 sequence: CASSRDRVGYGYIF. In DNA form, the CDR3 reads TGTGCCAGCAGTCGGGACAGGGTGGGGTATGGCTACATCTTC. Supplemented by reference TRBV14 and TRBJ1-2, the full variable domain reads EAGVTQFPSHSVIEKGQTVTLRCDPISGHDNLYWYRRVMGKEIKFLLHFVKESKQDESGMPNNRFLAERTGGTYSTLKVQPAELEDSGVYFCASSRDRVGYGYIFGSGTRLTVV.

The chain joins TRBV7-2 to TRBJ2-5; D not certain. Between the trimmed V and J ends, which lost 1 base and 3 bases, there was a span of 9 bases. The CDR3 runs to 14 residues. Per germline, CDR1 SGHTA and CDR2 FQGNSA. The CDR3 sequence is CASSLGSGKETQYF. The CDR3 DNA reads TGTGCCAGCAGCTTAGGGTCAGGTAAAGAGACCCAGTACTTC.

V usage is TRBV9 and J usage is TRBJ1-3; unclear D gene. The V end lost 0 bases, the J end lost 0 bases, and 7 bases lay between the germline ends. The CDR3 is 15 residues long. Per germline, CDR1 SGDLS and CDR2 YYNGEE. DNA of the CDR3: TGTGCCAGCAGCGTAGCCCCGAGCTCTGGAAACACCATATATTTT. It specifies CASSVAPSSGNTIYF.

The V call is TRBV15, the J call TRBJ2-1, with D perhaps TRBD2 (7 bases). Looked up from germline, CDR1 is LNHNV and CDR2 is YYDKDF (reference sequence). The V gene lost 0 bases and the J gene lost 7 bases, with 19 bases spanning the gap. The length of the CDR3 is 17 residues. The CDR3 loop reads CATSRERGQGGGNEQFF. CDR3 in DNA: TGTGCCACCAGCAGAGAACGTGGACAAGGGGGAGGGAATGAGCAGTTCTTC.

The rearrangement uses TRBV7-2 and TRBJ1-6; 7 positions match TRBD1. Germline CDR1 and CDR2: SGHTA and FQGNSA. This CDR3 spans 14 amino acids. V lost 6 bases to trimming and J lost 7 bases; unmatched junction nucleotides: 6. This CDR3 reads CASSSDRNNSPLHF. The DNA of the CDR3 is TGTGCCAGCAGTTCGGACAGGAACAATTCACCCCTCCACTTT.

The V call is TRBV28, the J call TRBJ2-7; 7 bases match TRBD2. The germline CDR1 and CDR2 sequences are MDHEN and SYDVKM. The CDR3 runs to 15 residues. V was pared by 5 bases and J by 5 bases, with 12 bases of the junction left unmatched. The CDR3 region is CASSKAGLRGNEQYF. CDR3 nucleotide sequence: TGTGCCAGCAGTAAAGCGGGACTTAGAGGCAACGAGCAGTACTTC.

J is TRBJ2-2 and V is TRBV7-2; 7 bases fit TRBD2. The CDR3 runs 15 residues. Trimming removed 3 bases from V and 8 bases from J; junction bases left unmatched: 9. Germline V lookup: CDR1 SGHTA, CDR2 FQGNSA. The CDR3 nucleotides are TGTGCCAGCAGCTTGACACCGGGAGGCCTGGGGGAGCTGTTTTTT. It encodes CASSLTPGGLGELFF.

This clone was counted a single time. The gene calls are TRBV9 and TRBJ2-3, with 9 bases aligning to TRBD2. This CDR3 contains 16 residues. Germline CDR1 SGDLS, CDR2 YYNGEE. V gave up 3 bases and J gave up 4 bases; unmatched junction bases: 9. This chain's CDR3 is CASSAWAGGPADTQYF. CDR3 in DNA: TGTGCCAGCAGCGCTTGGGCGGGAGGGCCTGCAGATACGCAGTATTTT. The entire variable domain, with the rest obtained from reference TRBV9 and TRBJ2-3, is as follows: DSGVTQTPKHLITATGQRVTLRCSPRSGDLSVYWYQQSLDQGLQFLIQYYNGEERAKGNILERFSAQQFPDLHSELNLSSLELGDSALYFCASSAWAGGPADTQYFGPGTRLTVL.

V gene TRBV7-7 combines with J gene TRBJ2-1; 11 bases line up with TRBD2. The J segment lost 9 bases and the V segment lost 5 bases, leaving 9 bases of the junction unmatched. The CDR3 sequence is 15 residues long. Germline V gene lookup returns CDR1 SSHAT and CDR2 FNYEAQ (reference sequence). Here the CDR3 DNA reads TGTGCCAGCAGCCTAAGACTAGCGGGATTTGGTGAGCAGTTCTTC. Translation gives CASSLRLAGFGEQFF.

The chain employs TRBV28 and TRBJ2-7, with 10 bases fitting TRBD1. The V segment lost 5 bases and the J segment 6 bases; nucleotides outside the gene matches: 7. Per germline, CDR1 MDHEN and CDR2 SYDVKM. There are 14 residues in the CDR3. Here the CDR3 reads CASSRDRGLFEQYF. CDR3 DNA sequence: TGTGCCAGCAGTCGAGACAGGGGGCTATTCGAGCAGTACTTC.

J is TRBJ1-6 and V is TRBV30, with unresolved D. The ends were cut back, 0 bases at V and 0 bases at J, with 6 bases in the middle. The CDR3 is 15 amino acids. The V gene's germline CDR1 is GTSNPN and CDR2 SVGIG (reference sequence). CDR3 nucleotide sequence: TGTGCCTGGAGTGTACGCAGCTCCTATAATTCACCCCTCCACTTT. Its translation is CAWSVRSSYNSPLHF.

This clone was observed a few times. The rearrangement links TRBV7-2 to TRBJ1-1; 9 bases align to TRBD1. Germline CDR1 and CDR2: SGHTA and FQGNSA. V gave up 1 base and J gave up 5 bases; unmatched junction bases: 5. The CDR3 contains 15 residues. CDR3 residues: CASSLVPDRGTEAFF. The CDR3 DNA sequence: TGTGCCAGCAGCTTAGTCCCTGACAGGGGGACTGAAGCTTTCTTT.

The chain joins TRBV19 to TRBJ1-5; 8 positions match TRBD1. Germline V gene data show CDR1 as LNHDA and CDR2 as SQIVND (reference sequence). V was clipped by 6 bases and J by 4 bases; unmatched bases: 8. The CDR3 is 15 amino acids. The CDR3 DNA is TGTGCCAGTAGAGCATCCGGGACAGGTAATCAGCCCCAGCATTTT. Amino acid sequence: CASRASGTGNQPQHF.

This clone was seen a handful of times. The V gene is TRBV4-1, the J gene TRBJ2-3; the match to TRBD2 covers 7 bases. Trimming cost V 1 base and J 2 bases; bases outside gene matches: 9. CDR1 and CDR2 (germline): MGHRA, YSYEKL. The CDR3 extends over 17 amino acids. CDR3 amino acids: CASSQVGAGEITDTQYF. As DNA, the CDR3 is TGCGCCAGCAGCCAAGTCGGTGCGGGAGAGATCACAGATACGCAGTATTTT.

In DNA, the CDR3 is TGTGCCAGCAGTTTTAGAGCGACGATTCTCCATCAGCCCCAGCATTTT. Translated, it gives CASSFRATILHQPQHF. The chain employs TRBV27 and TRBJ1-5; D is unresolved. The CDR3 spans 16 residues. Germline V lookup: CDR1 MNHEY, CDR2 SMNVEV (reference sequence). V gave up 3 bases and J gave up 5 bases, with 17 bases separating them.

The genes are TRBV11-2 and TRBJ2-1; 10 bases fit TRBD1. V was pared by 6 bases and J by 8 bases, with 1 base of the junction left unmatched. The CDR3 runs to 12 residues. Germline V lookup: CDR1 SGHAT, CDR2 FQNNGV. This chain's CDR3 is CASRTGGYEQFF. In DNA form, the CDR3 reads TGTGCCAGCAGGACAGGGGGCTATGAGCAGTTCTTC.

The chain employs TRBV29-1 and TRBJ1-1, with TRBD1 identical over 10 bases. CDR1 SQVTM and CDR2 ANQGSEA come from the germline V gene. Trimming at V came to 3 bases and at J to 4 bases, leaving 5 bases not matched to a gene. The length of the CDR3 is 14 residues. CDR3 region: CSVEIGQGVTEAFF. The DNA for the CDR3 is TGCAGCGTTGAGATAGGACAGGGGGTCACTGAAGCTTTCTTT.

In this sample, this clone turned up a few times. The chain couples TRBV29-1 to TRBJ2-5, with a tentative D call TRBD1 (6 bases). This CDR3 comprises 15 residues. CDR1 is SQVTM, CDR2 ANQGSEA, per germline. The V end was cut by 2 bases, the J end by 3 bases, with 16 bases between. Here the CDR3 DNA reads TGCAGCGTTGAACTCCGACAGGAATTAGAAGAGACCCAGTACTTC. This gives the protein CSVELRQELEETQYF.